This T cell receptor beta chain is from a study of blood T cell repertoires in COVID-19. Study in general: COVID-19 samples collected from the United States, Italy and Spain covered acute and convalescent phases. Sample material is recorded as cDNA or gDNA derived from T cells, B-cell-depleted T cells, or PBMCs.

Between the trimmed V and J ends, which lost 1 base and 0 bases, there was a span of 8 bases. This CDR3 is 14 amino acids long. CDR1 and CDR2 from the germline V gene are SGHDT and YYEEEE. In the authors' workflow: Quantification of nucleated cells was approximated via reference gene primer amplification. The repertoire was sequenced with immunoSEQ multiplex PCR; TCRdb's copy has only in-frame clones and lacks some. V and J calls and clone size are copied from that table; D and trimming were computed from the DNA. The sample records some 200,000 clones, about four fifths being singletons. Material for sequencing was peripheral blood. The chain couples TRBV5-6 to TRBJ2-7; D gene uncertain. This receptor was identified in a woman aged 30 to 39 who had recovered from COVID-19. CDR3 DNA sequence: TGTGCCAGCAGCTTGATCCAGGCCTCCTACGAGCAGTACTTC. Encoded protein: CASSLIQASYEQYF.